Sequencing of this TCR beta chain was carried out in a study of persistence of HIV-infected CD4 T cells. Whole-study findings and limits: Antigen-responding cells were enriched for degenerate expanded CDR3beta sequences.

The libraries were made with immunoSEQ version 4 in survey mode. TCRdb's table, derived via immunoSEQ multiplex PCR, lists solely in-frame clones and lacks some. The sample contains about 40,000 clones, approximately 80% of which appear only once. Notes on this clone: The antigen is unknown. Its ends do not fully match the called genes, so a read error is possible.

Cells were stimulated with overlapping HIV-1 Gag 15-mer peptides. Memory cells lacking CD40L and CD69 with high CD45RO were sorted. Donors had CD4+ T cell counts above 400 cells/uL and were CMV-seropositive. Specimen: CD4+ T cells sorted from PBMCs after approximately 19-hour stimulation, collected from a patient who received antiretroviral therapy. This TCR was recovered from an adult man with HIV who was CMV-seropositive.

The CDR3 protein is CASRLDRGGAFF. CDR3 in DNA: TGCGCCAGCAGGTTGGACAGGGGGGGAGCTTTCTTT. V usage is TRBV5-1 and J usage is TRBJ1-1; TRBD1 matches at 10 bases. Germline CDR1 and CDR2: SGHRS and YFSETQ. The CDR3 is made up of 12 amino acids. Variable domain in full (rest from reference TRBV5-1 and TRBJ1-1): KAGVTQTPRYLIKTRGQQVTLSCSPISGHRSVSWYQQTPGQGLQFLFEYFSETQRNKGNFPGRFSGRQFSNSRSEMNVSTLELGDSALYLCASRLDRGGAFFGQGTRLTVV.